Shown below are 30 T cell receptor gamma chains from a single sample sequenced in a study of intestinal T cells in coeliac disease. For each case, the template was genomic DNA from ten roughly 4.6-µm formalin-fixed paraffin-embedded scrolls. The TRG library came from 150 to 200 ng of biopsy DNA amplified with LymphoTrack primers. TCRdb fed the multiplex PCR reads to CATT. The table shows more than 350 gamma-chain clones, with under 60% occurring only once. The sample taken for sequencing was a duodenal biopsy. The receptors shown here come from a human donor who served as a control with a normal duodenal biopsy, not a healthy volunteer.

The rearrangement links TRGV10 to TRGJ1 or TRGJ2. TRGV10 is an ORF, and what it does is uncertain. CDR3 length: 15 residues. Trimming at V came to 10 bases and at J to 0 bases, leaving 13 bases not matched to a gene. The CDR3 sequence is CAALGLSPNYYKKLF. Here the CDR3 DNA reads TGTGCTGCGTTGGGATTATCCCCGAATTATTATAAGAAACTCTTT.

The CDR3 DNA reads TGTGCTGCGTCCTGGGGGGGGAAACTCTTT. Translation: CAASWGGKLF. The chain uses TRGV10 and TRGJ1 or TRGJ2. TRGV10 is an open reading frame, and its role is uncertain. With 10 bases clipped from V and 12 bases from J, the junction kept 10 bases outside the gene matches. The CDR3 is made up of 10 amino acids.

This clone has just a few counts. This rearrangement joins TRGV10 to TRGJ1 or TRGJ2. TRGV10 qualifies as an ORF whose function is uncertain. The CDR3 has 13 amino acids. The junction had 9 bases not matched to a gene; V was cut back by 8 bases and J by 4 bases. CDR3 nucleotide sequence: TGTGCTGCGTGGGGATTTTTGTATTATAAGAAACTCTTT. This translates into CAAWGFLYYKKLF.

The CDR3 region has the DNA TGTGCTGCGTCGGGATACCCAACCCTCACCCCTTATTATAAGAAACTCTTT. Encoded protein: CAASGYPTLTPYYKKLF. V is TRGV10 and J is TRGJ1 or TRGJ2. TRGV10 is identified as an open reading frame with a role that is uncertain. The CDR3 covers 17 residues. V was clipped by 10 bases and J by 3 bases; unmatched bases: 22.

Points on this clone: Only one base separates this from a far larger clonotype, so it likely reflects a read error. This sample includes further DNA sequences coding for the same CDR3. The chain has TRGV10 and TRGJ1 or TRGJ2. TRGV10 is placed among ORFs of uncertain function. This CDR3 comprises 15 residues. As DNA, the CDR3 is TGTGCTGCGTGGGATTATCCCCCGAATTATTACAAGAAACTCTTT. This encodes CAAWDYPPNYYKKLF.

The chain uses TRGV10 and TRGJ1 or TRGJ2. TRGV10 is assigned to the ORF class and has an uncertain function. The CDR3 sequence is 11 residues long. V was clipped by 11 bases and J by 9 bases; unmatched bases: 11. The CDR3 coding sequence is TGTGCTGCGGGTGGATTAGTTAAGAAACTCTTT. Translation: CAAGGLVKKLF.

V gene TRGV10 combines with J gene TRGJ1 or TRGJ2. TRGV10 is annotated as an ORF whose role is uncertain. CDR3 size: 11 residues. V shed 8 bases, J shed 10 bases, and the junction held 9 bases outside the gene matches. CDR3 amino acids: CAAWALPKKLF. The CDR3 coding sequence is TGTGCTGCGTGGGCCCTCCCAAAGAAACTCTTT.

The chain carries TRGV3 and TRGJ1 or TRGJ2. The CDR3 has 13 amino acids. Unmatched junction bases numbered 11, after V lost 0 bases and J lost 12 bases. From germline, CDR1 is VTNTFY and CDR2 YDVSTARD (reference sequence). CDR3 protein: CATWDRPGGRKLF. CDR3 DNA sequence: TGTGCCACCTGGGACAGGCCTGGTGGAAGGAAACTCTTT.

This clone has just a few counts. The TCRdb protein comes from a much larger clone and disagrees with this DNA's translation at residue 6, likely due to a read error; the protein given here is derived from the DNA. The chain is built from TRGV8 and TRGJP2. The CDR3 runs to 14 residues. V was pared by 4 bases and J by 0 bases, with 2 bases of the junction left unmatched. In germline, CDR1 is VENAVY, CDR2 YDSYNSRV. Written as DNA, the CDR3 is TGTGCCACCTGGGACCATAGTAGTGATTGGATCAAGACGTTT. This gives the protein CATWDHSSDWIKTF.

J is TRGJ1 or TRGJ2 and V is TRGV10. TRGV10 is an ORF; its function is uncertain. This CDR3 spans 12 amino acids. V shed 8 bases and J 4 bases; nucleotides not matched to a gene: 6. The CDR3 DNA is TGTGCTGCGTGGGACTCCTATTATAAGAAACTCTTT. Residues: CAAWDSYYKKLF.

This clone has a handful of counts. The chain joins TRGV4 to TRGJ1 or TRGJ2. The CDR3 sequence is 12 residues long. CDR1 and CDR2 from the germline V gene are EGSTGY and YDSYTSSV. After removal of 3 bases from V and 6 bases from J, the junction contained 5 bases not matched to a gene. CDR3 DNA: TGTGCCACCTGGGATCAAATTTATAAGAAACTCTTT. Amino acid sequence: CATWDQIYKKLF.

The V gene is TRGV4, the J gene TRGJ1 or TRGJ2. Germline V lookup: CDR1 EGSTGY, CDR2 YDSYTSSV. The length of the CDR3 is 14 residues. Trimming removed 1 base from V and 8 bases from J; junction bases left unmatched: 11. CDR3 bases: TGTGCCACCTGGGATGGCGGGATTATTAATAAGAAACTCTTT. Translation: CATWDGGIINKKLF.

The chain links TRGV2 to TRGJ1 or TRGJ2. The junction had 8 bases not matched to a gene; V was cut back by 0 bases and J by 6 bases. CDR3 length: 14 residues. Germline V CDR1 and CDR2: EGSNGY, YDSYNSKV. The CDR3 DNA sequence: TGTGCCACCTGGGACGGGTCGGCAGTTTATAAGAAACTCTTT. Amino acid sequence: CATWDGSAVYKKLF.

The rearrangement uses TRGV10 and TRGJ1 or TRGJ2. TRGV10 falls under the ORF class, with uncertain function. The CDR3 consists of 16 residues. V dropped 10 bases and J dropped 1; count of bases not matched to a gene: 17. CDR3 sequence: CAALGLLPRNYYKKLF. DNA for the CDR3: TGTGCTGCGTTGGGATTACTCCCCCGTAATTATTATAAGAAACTCTTT.

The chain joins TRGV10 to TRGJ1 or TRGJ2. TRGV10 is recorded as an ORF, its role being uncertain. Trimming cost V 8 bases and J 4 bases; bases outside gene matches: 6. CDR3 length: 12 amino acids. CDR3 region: CAAWGLYYKKLF. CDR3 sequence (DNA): TGTGCTGCGTGGGGATTATATTATAAGAAACTCTTT.

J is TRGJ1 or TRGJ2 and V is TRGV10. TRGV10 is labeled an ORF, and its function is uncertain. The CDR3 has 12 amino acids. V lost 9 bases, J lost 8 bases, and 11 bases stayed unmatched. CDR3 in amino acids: CAACHSIHKKLF. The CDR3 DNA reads TGTGCTGCGTGCCACTCTATTCATAAGAAACTCTTT.

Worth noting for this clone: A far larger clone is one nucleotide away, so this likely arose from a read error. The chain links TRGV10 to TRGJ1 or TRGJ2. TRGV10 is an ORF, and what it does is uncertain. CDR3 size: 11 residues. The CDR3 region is CAAWDYVKKLF. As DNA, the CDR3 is TGTGCTGCGTGGGATTACGTTAAGAAACTCTTC.

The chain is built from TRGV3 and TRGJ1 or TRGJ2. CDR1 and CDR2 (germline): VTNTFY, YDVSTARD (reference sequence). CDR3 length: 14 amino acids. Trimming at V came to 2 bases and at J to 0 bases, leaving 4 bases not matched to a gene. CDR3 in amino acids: CATWDKKNYYKKLF. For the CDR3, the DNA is TGTGCCACCTGGGACAAGAAGAATTATTATAAGAAACTCTTT.

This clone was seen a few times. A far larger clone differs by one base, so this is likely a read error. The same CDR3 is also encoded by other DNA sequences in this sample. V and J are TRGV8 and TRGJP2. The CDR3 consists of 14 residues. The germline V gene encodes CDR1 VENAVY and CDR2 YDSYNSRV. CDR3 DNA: TGTGCCACCTGGGACTATAGTAGTGATTGGATCAAAACGTTT. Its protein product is CATWDYSSDWIKTF.

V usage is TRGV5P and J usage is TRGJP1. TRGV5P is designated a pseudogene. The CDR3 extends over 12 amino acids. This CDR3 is CATWLIGWFKIF. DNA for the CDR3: TGTGCCACCTGGCTCATTGGTTGGTTCAAGATATTT.

The CDR3 DNA follows: TGTGCCACCTGGGACGAGCTAGCTAGTAAGAAACTCTTT. This codes for CATWDELASKKLF. This chain joins TRGV5 and TRGJ1 or TRGJ2. V dropped 3 bases and J dropped 9; count of bases not matched to a gene: 11. The V gene's germline CDR1 is VINAFY and CDR2 YDVSNSKD. The CDR3 contains 13 residues.

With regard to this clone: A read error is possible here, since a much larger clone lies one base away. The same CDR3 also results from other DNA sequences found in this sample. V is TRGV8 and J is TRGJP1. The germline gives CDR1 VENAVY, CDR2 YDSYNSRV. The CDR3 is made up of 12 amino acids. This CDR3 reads CAPGIGAWFKIF. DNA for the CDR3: TGTGCGCCTGGGATAGGCGCTTGGTTCAAGATATTT.

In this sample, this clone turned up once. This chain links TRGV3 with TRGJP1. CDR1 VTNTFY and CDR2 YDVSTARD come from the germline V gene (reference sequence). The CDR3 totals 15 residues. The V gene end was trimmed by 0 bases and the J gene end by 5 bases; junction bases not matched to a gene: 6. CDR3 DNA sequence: TGTGCCACCTGGGACAGGATCCCGACTGGTTGGTTCAAGATATTT. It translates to CATWDRIPTGWFKIF.

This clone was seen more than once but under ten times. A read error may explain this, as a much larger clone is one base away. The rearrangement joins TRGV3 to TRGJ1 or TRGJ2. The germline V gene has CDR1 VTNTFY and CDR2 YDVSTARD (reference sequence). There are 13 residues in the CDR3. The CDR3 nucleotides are TGTGCCACCTGGGACAGGACGGATTATAAGAAACTCTTC. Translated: CATWDRTDYKKLF.

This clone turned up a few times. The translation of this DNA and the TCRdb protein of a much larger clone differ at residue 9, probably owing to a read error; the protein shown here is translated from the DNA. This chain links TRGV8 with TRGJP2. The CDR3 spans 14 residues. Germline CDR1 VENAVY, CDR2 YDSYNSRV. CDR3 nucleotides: TGTGCCACCTGGGACTATAGTAGTGGTTGGATCAAGACGTTT. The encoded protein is CATWDYSSGWIKTF.

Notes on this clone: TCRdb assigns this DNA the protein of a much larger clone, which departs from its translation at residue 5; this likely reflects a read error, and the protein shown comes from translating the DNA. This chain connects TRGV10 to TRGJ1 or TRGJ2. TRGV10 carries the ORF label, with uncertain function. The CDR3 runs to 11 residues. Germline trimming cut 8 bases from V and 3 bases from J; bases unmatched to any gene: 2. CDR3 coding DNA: TGTGCTGCGTGGGTTTATTATAAGAAACTCTTT. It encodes CAAWVYYKKLF.

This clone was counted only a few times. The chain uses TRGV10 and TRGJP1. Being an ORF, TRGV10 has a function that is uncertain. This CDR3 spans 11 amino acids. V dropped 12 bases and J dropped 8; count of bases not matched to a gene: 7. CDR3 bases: TGTGCTGCCCCGTGGGGTTGGTTCAAGATATTT. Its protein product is CAAPWGWFKIF.

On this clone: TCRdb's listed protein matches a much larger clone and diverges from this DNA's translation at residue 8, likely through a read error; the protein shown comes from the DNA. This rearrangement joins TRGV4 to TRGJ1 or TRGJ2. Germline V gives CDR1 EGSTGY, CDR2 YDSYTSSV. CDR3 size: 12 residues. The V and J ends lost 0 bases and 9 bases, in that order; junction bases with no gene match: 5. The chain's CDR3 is CATWDGPSKKLF. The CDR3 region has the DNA TGTGCCACCTGGGATGGGCCCAGTAAGAAACTCTTT.

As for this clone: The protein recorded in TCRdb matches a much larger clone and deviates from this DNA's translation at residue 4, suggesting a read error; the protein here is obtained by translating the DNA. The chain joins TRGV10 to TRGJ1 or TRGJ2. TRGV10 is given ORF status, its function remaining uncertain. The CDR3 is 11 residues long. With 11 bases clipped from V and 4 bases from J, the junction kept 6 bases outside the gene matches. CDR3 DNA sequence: TGTGCTGCGCGGGGGTATTATAAGAAACTCTTT. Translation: CAARGYYKKLF.

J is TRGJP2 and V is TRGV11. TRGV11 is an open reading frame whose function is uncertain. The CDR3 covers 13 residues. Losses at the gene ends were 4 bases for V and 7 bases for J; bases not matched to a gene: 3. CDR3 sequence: CACWISADWIKTF. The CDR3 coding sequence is TGTGCCTGCTGGATTAGCGCTGATTGGATCAAGACGTTT.